This entry features one T cell receptor beta chain sequence. What it binds is not known. The authors obtained over 160 million TCR-beta sequences from 15-18 subjects per sequencing run. A single record per CDR3 protein comes from TCRdb applying MiXCR to the 5' RACE reads. The sample has approximately 50,000 distinct CDR3 sequences, 3% to 4% seen once; the top ten hold 6.5% to 8%. The data stem from a study of neurological immune-mediated disorders. Findings of the study overall: Neither clinical nor MRI features were associated with the multiple sclerosis repertoire cluster.

The CDR3 sequence is 14 residues long. Germline lookup yields CDR1 DFQATT and CDR2 SNEGSKA (reference sequence). V shed 6 bases and J shed 0 bases, with 14 bases lying between them. The chain has TRBV20-1 and TRBJ1-2; D remains unclear. The sequencing sample was made of PBMCs. This TCR was recovered from a man in his 60s with multiple sclerosis. The CDR3 region has the DNA TGCAGTGCCCCCCGGGCCGATACTAACTATGGCTACACCTTC. Translation: CSAPRADTNYGYTF.